The 25 T cell receptor beta chains reported below all come from one sample, sequenced in a study of radiotherapy plus CTLA-4 blockade in lung cancer. Generated by immunoSEQ multiplex PCR, the TCRdb table keeps only in-frame clones and is missing some. The sample includes 65,000 to 85,000 clones, roughly 70% seen only once; the top ten take 8% to 10%. The input for sequencing was peripheral blood, taken from a patient treated with radiotherapy plus ipilimumab. The receptors originated from a human donor with non-small cell lung cancer whose response to radiotherapy plus ipilimumab could not be evaluated.

This clone was counted once. The chain has TRBV27 and TRBJ2-2, with 9 bases lining up with TRBD2. V shed 2 bases and J 1 base; nucleotides not matched to a gene: 2. This CDR3 has 16 amino acids. CDR1 is MNHEY and CDR2 is SMNVEV in the germline V gene (reference sequence). The CDR3 DNA reads as TGTGCCAGCAGTTTACTAGCGGGATGGAACACCGGGGAGCTGTTTTTT. The encoded protein is CASSLLAGWNTGELFF.

This clone occurred once. The gene calls are TRBV5-1 and TRBJ1-2; D is uncertain. V was cut by 1 base and J by 2 bases, with 12 bases left in between. The CDR3 consists of 15 residues. CDR1 and CDR2 (germline): SGHRS, YFSETQ. CDR3 DNA: TGCGCCAGCAGCTTGCTGGAGGGCTCCAACTATGGCTACACCTTC. This gives the protein CASSLLEGSNYGYTF.

This clone showed up just once. The chain links TRBV7-9 to TRBJ2-1; 9 nucleotides agree with TRBD2. This CDR3 spans 13 amino acids. Per the germline V gene, CDR1 is SEHNR and CDR2 is FQNEAQ (reference sequence). V lost 8 bases, J lost 9 bases, and 8 bases stayed unmatched. For the CDR3, the DNA is TGTGCCAGCGAGGGCGGCGGGAGGGTTGAGCAGTTCTTC. This sequence encodes CASEGGGRVEQFF. The whole variable domain, remainder taken from reference TRBV7-9 and TRBJ2-1, is DTGVSQNPRHKITKRGQNVTFRCDPISEHNRLYWYRQTLGQGPEFLTYFQNEAQLEKSRLLSDRFSAERPKGSFSTLEIQRTEQGDSAMYLCASEGGGRVEQFFGPGTRLTVL.

This clone appeared a few times. The chain is built from TRBV5-1 and TRBJ2-1; the match to TRBD1 covers 10 bases. Trimming cost V 4 bases and J 7 bases; bases outside gene matches: 11. This CDR3 spans 16 amino acids. Germline CDR1 SGHRS, CDR2 YFSETQ. This CDR3 is CASSAEPGQGWNEQFF. CDR3 coding DNA: TGCGCCAGCAGCGCGGAACCGGGACAGGGGTGGAATGAGCAGTTCTTC.

The rearrangement links TRBV30 to TRBJ2-2; a weak D match, TRBD1 (7 bases). Germline-derived CDR1 and CDR2 are GTSNPN and SVGIG (reference sequence). The CDR3 spans 18 residues. V lost 1 base and J 5 bases, leaving 23 bases between the germline ends. The CDR3: CAWSDPGRRDSLTGELFF. The CDR3 DNA reads TGTGCCTGGAGTGATCCCGGGAGAAGGGACAGCCTAACCGGGGAGCTGTTTTTT.

This rearrangement joins TRBV7-3 to TRBJ2-5, with 8 positions matching TRBD1. Germline V gives CDR1 SGHTA, CDR2 FQGTGA. The CDR3 has 16 residues. After removal of 1 base from V and 5 bases from J, the junction contained 9 bases not matched to a gene. The CDR3 protein is CASSLKARGREETQYF. The CDR3 DNA follows: TGTGCCAGCAGCTTAAAGGCCAGGGGGCGCGAGGAGACCCAGTACTTC.

This clone showed up just a few times. The rearrangement uses TRBV5-6 and TRBJ2-7; tentatively, D is TRBD2 (6 bases). The CDR3 length is 17 residues. Trimming left V 1 base short and J 2 bases short, with 19 bases between. Germline V gene data show CDR1 as SGHDT and CDR2 as YYEEEE. Here the CDR3 DNA reads TGTGCCAGCAGCTTGCGGGCTGGGACTTTACTCCCCTACGAGCAGTACTTC. It codes for CASSLRAGTLLPYEQYF.

This sequence joins TRBV2 and TRBJ1-5, with D hard to call. The germline V and J ends were trimmed by 5 bases and 3 bases, with 8 bases remaining between them. There are 13 residues in the CDR3. Looked up from germline, CDR1 is SNHLY and CDR2 is FYNNEI. In DNA, the CDR3 is TGTGCCAGCAGTAAAGATCACAATCAGCCCCAGCATTTT. Translating it yields CASSKDHNQPQHF.

The chain employs TRBV2 and TRBJ2-7, with D possibly being TRBD1 (5 bases). V was clipped by 4 bases and J by 12 bases, with 13 bases between them. Germline assignment: CDR1 SNHLY and CDR2 FYNNEI. The CDR3 sequence is 11 residues long. CDR3 bases: TGTGCCAGCAGTGCCGACAGAGTTTGGTACTTC. It yields the protein CASSADRVWYF.

The rearrangement links TRBV4-1 to TRBJ1-6; 8 bases agree with TRBD1. Germline CDR1 MGHRA, CDR2 YSYEKL. V lost 0 bases to trimming and J lost 9 bases; unmatched junction nucleotides: 4. The CDR3 totals 15 residues. The CDR3 reads CASSQETGEGSPLHF. DNA for the CDR3: TGCGCCAGCAGCCAAGAGACAGGGGAAGGTTCACCCCTCCACTTT.

V and J are TRBV7-2 and TRBJ2-1; D might be TRBD1 (5 bases). Trimming pared 0 bases from V and 2 bases from J, leaving 8 bases between. The CDR3 length is 15 residues. Germline V gene sequence: CDR1 SGHTA, CDR2 FQGNSA. The CDR3 is CASSLAGPAYNEQFF. In DNA, the CDR3 is TGTGCCAGCAGCTTAGCGGGGCCAGCCTACAATGAGCAGTTCTTC.

The V gene is TRBV5-6, the J gene TRBJ1-2; 11 bases align to TRBD1. Germline V lookup: CDR1 SGHDT, CDR2 YYEEEE. The V gene end was trimmed by 5 bases and the J gene end by 6 bases; junction bases not matched to a gene: 6. The length of the CDR3 is 14 residues. The CDR3 reads CASRARTGGNGYTF. CDR3 in DNA: TGTGCCAGCAGGGCTAGGACAGGGGGCAATGGCTACACCTTC.

V is TRBV10-3 and J is TRBJ2-3, with D perhaps matching TRBD1 (6 bases). V was trimmed by 6 bases and J by 0 bases, leaving 13 bases between them. CDR1 is ENHRY and CDR2 is SYGVKD in the germline V gene. This CDR3 is built from 15 residues. The CDR3 here is CAIRGTPESTDTQYF. Here the CDR3 DNA reads TGTGCCATCAGGGGGACACCGGAGAGCACAGATACGCAGTATTTT.

This clone occurred a few times. V is TRBV6-5 and J is TRBJ2-7; D ambiguous. The CDR3 sequence is 14 residues long. Trimming shortened V by 7 bases and J by 1 base, and 14 bases separated the two germline ends. CDR1 MNHEY and CDR2 SVGAGI come from the germline V gene. The CDR3 protein is CASKRHGPSYEQYF. The CDR3 DNA reads TGTGCCAGCAAGAGGCACGGTCCTTCCTACGAGCAGTACTTC.

The V and J genes are TRBV19 and TRBJ2-2; 7 bases match TRBD1. Trimming at V came to 7 bases and at J to 4 bases, leaving 6 bases not matched to a gene. This CDR3 has 14 residues. Germline loops: CDR1 LNHDA, CDR2 SQIVND (reference sequence). The DNA of the CDR3 is TGTGCCAGTAAGGGCAGGGGGACCACCGGGGAGCTGTTTTTT. This encodes CASKGRGTTGELFF. Full variable domain (missing parts from reference TRBV19 and TRBJ2-2): DGGITQSPKYLFRKEGQNVTLSCEQNLNHDAMYWYRQDPGQGLRLIYYSQIVNDFQKGDIAEGYSVSREKKESFPLTVTSAQKNPTAFYLCASKGRGTTGELFFGEGSRLTVL.

The genes are TRBV18 and TRBJ2-1, with 11 bases that match TRBD2. V trimming: 3 bases; J trimming: 8 bases; junction bases outside the gene matches: 6. This CDR3 has 15 residues. Germline assignment: CDR1 KGHSH and CDR2 LQKENI. The CDR3 loop reads CASSPGTSGSYEQFF. As DNA, the CDR3 is TGTGCCAGCTCACCCGGCACTAGCGGGAGTTATGAGCAGTTCTTC.

This clone was picked up a small number of times. V and J are TRBV18 and TRBJ2-7, with D tentatively TRBD1 (6 bases). Near its end, the DNA agrees better with TRBJ2-1, so the J call may be wrong. The CDR3 covers 17 residues. From germline, CDR1 is KGHSH and CDR2 LQKENI. In nucleotides, the CDR3 is TGTGCCAGCTCACCACCAGATTTTTTAGGGACATACAATGAGCAGTTCTTC. Translating gives CASSPPDFLGTYNEQFF.

The V gene is TRBV28, the J gene TRBJ1-4, with D perhaps TRBD1 (6 bases). Trimming shortened V by 5 bases and J by 7 bases, and 14 bases separated the two germline ends. The germline V gene has CDR1 MDHEN and CDR2 SYDVKM. This CDR3 region has 14 residues. The CDR3 DNA follows: TGTGCCAGCAGTGGATCTACGGACAGTGAAAAACTGTTTTTT. As protein: CASSGSTDSEKLFF.

The V gene is TRBV9, the J gene TRBJ1-4; 10 bases fit TRBD1. Germline CDR1 and CDR2: SGDLS and YYNGEE. J lost 5 bases, V lost 3 bases, and 10 bases had no gene match. This CDR3 region has 17 residues. This CDR3 reads CASSANPGQGRNEKLFF. CDR3 nucleotide sequence: TGTGCCAGCAGCGCCAACCCGGGACAGGGGAGGAATGAAAAACTGTTTTTT.

This clone came up a few times. The chain joins TRBV28 to TRBJ2-7, with 9 bases identical to TRBD1. This CDR3 contains 15 residues. V lost 5 bases, J lost 6 bases, and 11 bases stayed unmatched. The germline V gene encodes CDR1 MDHEN and CDR2 SYDVKM. CDR3 protein: CASSPVRDRVTEQYF. The CDR3 nucleotides read TGTGCCAGCAGTCCCGTCCGGGACAGGGTCACCGAGCAGTACTTC.

The CDR3 sequence: CASSRSGGFYEQYF. The CDR3 DNA reads as TGTGCCAGCAGCCGGTCGGGGGGATTCTACGAGCAGTACTTC. The chain links TRBV11-3 to TRBJ2-7, with 7 bases that match TRBD2. From germline, CDR1 is SGHNT and CDR2 YENEEA. The CDR3 length is 14 residues. Germline trimming cut 5 bases from V and 3 bases from J; bases unmatched to any gene: 7.

V gene TRBV12-5 combines with J gene TRBJ2-5, with D possibly matching TRBD1 (5 bases). CDR1 is LGHNT and CDR2 is FRNRAP in the germline V gene. The V gene lost 6 bases and the J gene lost 5 bases, with 10 bases spanning the gap. The length of the CDR3 is 12 residues. The CDR3 bases are TGTGCTAGTGGGCCCAGGGTGGAGACCCAGTACTTC. Amino acids: CASGPRVETQYF.

This chain connects TRBV27 to TRBJ1-2; TRBD1 matches at 8 bases. The CDR3 spans 14 residues. Germline V lookup: CDR1 MNHEY, CDR2 SMNVEV (reference sequence). J lost 8 bases, V lost 1 base, and 6 bases had no gene match. CDR3 coding DNA: TGTGCCAGCAGTTTATACTCAGGGGGCGGCGGCTACACCTTC. Translated: CASSLYSGGGGYTF.

V gene TRBV19 combines with J gene TRBJ2-4; TRBD2 matches 10 bases. CDR1 LNHDA and CDR2 SQIVND come from the germline V gene (reference sequence). V trimming: 5 bases; J trimming: 3 bases; junction bases outside the gene matches: 7. This CDR3 comprises 16 residues. As DNA, the CDR3 is TGTGCCAGTAGTCTAGCAGCGGGAGGGGTCAAAAACATTCAGTACTTC. Its protein is CASSLAAGGVKNIQYF.

The chain joins TRBV6-1 to TRBJ2-7, with a weak D call TRBD2 (5 bases). The CDR3 sequence is 15 residues long. Germline assignment: CDR1 MNHNS and CDR2 SASEGT. V lost 8 bases to trimming and J lost 0 bases, with 17 bases between them. This CDR3 is CASARDGRASYEQYF. In DNA, the CDR3 is TGTGCCAGCGCCCGGGATGGGCGGGCCTCCTACGAGCAGTACTTC.